This T cell receptor beta chain originates from a study of naive and memory T cell subsets. CDR1 MNHNS and CDR2 SASEGT come from the germline V gene. This CDR3 spans 17 amino acids. The germline V and J ends were trimmed by 6 bases and 2 bases, with 20 bases remaining between them. The SP2 primer and nested alpha and beta constant region primers amplified ligated cDNA in four rounds. Reverse transcription of blood and skin TCR RNA was primed at alpha and beta constant regions. One entry per CDR3 protein, called by TCRdb with MiXCR from the 5' RACE reads. The data contain about 62,000 distinct CDR3 sequences, approximately 8.5% of them singletons. The library had UMIs added by 3' ligation of an oligonucleotide to TCR cDNA. Unsorted total RNA, roughly 1 to 1000 ng, was DNase treated before reverse transcription.

The receptor was derived from a female donor in good health. This rearrangement joins TRBV6-1 to TRBJ2-1; D perhaps matches TRBD2 (6 bases). CDR3 sequence: CASSFYSWDSTYNEQFF. CDR3 DNA sequence: TGTGCCAGCAGCTTTTATTCTTGGGACTCAACCTACAATGAGCAGTTCTTC.